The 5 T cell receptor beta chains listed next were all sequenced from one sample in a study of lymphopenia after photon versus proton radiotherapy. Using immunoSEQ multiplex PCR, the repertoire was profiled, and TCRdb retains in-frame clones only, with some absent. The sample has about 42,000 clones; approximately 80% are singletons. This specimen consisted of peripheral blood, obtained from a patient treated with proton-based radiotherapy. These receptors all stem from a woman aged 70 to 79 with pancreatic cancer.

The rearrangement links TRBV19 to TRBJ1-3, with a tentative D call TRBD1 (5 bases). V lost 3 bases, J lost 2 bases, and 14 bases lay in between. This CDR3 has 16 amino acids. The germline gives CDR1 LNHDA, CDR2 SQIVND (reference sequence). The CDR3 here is CASSIQGIQTGNTIYF. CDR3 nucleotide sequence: TGTGCCAGTAGTATTCAGGGTATACAGACTGGAAACACCATATATTTT. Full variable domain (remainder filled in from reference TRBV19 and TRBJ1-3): DGGITQSPKYLFRKEGQNVTLSCEQNLNHDAMYWYRQDPGQGLRLIYYSQIVNDFQKGDIAEGYSVSREKKESFPLTVTSAQKNPTAFYLCASSIQGIQTGNTIYFGEGSWLTVV.

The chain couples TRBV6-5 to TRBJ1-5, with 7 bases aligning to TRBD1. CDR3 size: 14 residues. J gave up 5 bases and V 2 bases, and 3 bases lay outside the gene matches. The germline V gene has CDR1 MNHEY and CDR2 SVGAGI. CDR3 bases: TGTGCCAGCAGTTACAGGGGGCCTGATCAGCCCCAGCATTTT. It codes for CASSYRGPDQPQHF.

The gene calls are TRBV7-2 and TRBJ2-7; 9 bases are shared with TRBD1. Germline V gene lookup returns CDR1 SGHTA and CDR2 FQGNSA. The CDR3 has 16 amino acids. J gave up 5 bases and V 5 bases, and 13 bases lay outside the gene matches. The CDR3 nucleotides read TGTGCCAGCAGCCCCCGACCTTGGACAGGGGATAACGAGCAGTACTTC. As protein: CASSPRPWTGDNEQYF.

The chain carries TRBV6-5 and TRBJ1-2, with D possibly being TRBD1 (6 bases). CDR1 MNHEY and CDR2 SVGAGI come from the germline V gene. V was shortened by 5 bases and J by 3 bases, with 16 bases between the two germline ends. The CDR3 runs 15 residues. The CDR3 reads CASSLTGTMDYGYTF. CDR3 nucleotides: TGTGCCAGCAGTCTTACAGGGACGATGGACTATGGCTACACCTTC.

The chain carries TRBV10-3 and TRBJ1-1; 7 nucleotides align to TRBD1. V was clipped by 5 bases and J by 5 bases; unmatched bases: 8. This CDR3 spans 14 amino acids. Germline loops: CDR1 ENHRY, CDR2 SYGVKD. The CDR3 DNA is TGTGCCATCAGTTTACAGGGGAGGAGGACTGAAGCTTTCTTT. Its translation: CAISLQGRRTEAFF.